This is a list of T cell receptor beta chains from one sample in a study of cytomegalovirus exposure and HLA in healthy donors. TCRdb keeps only in-frame clones here, not all; method: immunoSEQ multiplex PCR. The sample contains about 190,000 clones, over 80% of which appear only once. Sequenced input: PBMCs. The receptors were gathered from a boy aged 2 to 10 in good health and CMV-seronegative. Each CDR3 is given with its conserved first and last residue. D genes are given only for firm matches. Rows may omit the clone size; those that give it use once, few, many or a size class.

clone size	J gene	CDR3 length	D gene	V gene	CDR3 DNA	CDR3 protein
NA	TRBJ2-2	15	NA	TRBV7-4	TGTGCCAGCAGCTTTCCGGGACAGAACACCGGGGAGCTGTTTTTT	CASSFPGQNTGELFF
NA	TRBJ2-3	13	TRBD1	TRBV7-8	TGTGCCAGCAGCTTAGGTGTGGACAGGACGCAGTATTTT	CASSLGVDRTQYF
NA	TRBJ2-7	14	NA	TRBV15	TGTGCCACCAGCAGAGATACAGGTCCTTACGAGCAGTACTTC	CATSRDTGPYEQYF
few	TRBJ1-2	13	NA	TRBV5-4	TGTGCCAGCAGCATCGACGGGAACTATGGCTACACCTTC	CASSIDGNYGYTF
NA	TRBJ2-7	15	NA	TRBV6-5	TGTGCCAGCAGTCCCCAGAGGGGGTCGGACTACGAGCAGTACTTC	CASSPQRGSDYEQYF
NA	TRBJ1-1	15	TRBD1	TRBV18	TGTGCCAGCTCACACCCCGGGACAGGGGACACTGAAGCTTTCTTT	CASSHPGTGDTEAFF
NA	TRBJ1-5	16	NA	TRBV9	TGTGCCAGCAGCGAGCCGGATGTTGGACAGAATCAGCCCCAGCATTTT	CASSEPDVGQNQPQHF
NA	TRBJ2-2	14	TRBD1	TRBV15	TGTGCCACCAGACAGGGGGCGGACACCGGGGAGCTGTTTTTT	CATRQGADTGELFF
NA	TRBJ2-1	20	NA	TRBV21-1	TGTGCCAGCAGCAAAGGGTCCCGGACAGGTTCCCAAAGCTCCTACAATGAGCAGTTCTTC	CASSKGSRTGSQSSYNEQFF
NA	TRBJ2-1	14	TRBD2	TRBV28	TGTGCCAGCAGTTTAACACTAGCGGGAGAGGAGCAGTTCTTC	CASSLTLAGEEQFF
NA	TRBJ2-1	15	NA	TRBV5-1	TGCGCCAGCAACCTCCGCGGGGGCCCTAACAATGAGCAGTTCTTC	CASNLRGGPNNEQFF
NA	TRBJ2-7	12	NA	TRBV30	TGTGCCTGGAGTGTGGGCCTCTACGAGCAGTACTTC	CAWSVGLYEQYF
NA	TRBJ2-3	13	NA	TRBV13	TGTGCCAGCAGCTTTCGTCCGAGTGATACGCAGTATTTT	CASSFRPSDTQYF
NA	TRBJ2-3	16	TRBD2	TRBV2	TGTGCCAGCAGTGAGACTAGCGGGAGTCAGACAGATACGCAGTATTTT	CASSETSGSQTDTQYF
NA	TRBJ1-1	15	NA	TRBV6-5	TGTGCCAGCAGACCCCCCGGCAGGGGTGGCACTGAAGCTTTCTTT	CASRPPGRGGTEAFF
once	TRBJ1-1	15	TRBD1	TRBV7-8	TGTGCCAGCAGCGCTACTACAGGGGGCTGGACTGAAGCTTTCTTT	CASSATTGGWTEAFF
NA	TRBJ1-1	13	TRBD1	TRBV5-1	TGCGCCAGCAGCGGGACAGTGAACACTGAAGCTTTCTTT	CASSGTVNTEAFF
NA	TRBJ1-5	17	TRBD1	TRBV7-3	TGTGCCAGCAGCTTACAACAGGGGGCCCGATGCAATCAGCCCCAGCATTTT	CASSLQQGARCNQPQHF
NA	TRBJ2-2	14	NA	TRBV7-3	TGTGCCAGCAGCTTCGTCGGAGGGTCCGGGGAGCTGTTTTTT	CASSFVGGSGELFF
NA	TRBJ2-7	14	TRBD1	TRBV2	TGTGCCAGCAGCGCGGGGGACAGGGGCTACGAGCAGTACTTC	CASSAGDRGYEQYF
few	TRBJ1-6	16	TRBD1	TRBV30	TGTGCCTGGAGTCCCCGGGACAGGGGTTGGAATTCACCCCTCCACTTT	CAWSPRDRGWNSPLHF
few	TRBJ1-1	15	TRBD1	TRBV6-1	TGTGCCAGCAGTGAAGAGGGACAGGGTATAGGTGAAGCTTTCTTT	CASSEEGQGIGEAFF
few	TRBJ2-7	16	NA	TRBV5-6	TGTGCCAGCAGCTTAATCGCTCTTGTCGGGACCTACGAGCAGTACTTC	CASSLIALVGTYEQYF
NA	TRBJ1-5	14	NA	TRBV5-8	TGTGCCAGCAGCTTGGGTTACGGGAATCAGCCCCAGCATTTT	CASSLGYGNQPQHF
NA	TRBJ1-2	15	TRBD1	TRBV7-2	TGTGCCAGCAGCCCCGCTAGGGGGCGTAGTGGAGGCTACACCTTC	CASSPARGRSGGYTF
NA	TRBJ1-2	14	NA	TRBV6-1	TGTGCCAGCAGTCAGGGATTTACTAACTATGGCTACACCTTC	CASSQGFTNYGYTF
NA	TRBJ1-1	13	NA	TRBV9	TGTGCCAGCAGCGTAACGGGTAACACTGAAGCTTTCTTT	CASSVTGNTEAFF
NA	TRBJ2-3	16	NA	TRBV14	TGTGCCAGCAGCCAAGGCGCCCAAGCCGGCACAGATACGCAGTATTTT	CASSQGAQAGTDTQYF
NA	TRBJ2-1	15	NA	TRBV7-8	TGTGCCAGCAGCTTAGACATAGTGGGGGCAGAGCGGCCGTTCTTC	CASSLDIVGAERPFF
NA	TRBJ2-1	15	NA	TRBV19	TGTGCCAGTCATAGGCGACAGGCGCTCCCAGAGGAGCAGTTCTTC	CASHRRQALPEEQFF
NA	TRBJ2-3	20	TRBD2	TRBV4-1	TGCGCCAGCAGCCAAGAAAGGGGGACTAGCGGGGGACTTCTCACAGATACGCAGTATTTT	CASSQERGTSGGLLTDTQYF
NA	TRBJ2-1	19	TRBD2	TRBV5-1	TGCGCCAGCAGCGGACCCGGGACTAGCGGGGCGAGCTCCTACAATGAGCAGTTCTTC	CASSGPGTSGASSYNEQFF
few	TRBJ2-7	12	NA	TRBV7-2	TGTGCCAGCAGCAGCACCTCCTACGAGCAGTACTTC	CASSSTSYEQYF
NA	TRBJ1-2	14	NA	TRBV19	TGTGCCAGTAGTATCTCCTTTACTAACTATGGCTACACCTTC	CASSISFTNYGYTF
NA	TRBJ2-7	15	TRBD2	TRBV19	TGTGCCAGTAGTATAGGTAGCGGGAGCTCCTACGAGCAGTACTTC	CASSIGSGSSYEQYF
NA	TRBJ2-1	14	NA	TRBV5-6	TGTGCCAGCAGCTTTCCCCTCTCCTACAATGAGCAGTTCTTC	CASSFPLSYNEQFF
few	TRBJ1-5	15	NA	TRBV6-1	TGTGCCAGCAGCGAGGAGGGGTTAAGCAATCAGCCCCAGCATTTT	CASSEEGLSNQPQHF
NA	TRBJ2-5	15	TRBD2	TRBV5-8	TGTGCCAGCAGCTTCGGACTAGCGGGAGGAGAGACCCAGTACTTC	CASSFGLAGGETQYF
NA	TRBJ2-7	13	TRBD1	TRBV10-3	TGTGCCATCAGCGGGACAGTCGACTACGAGCAGTACTTC	CAISGTVDYEQYF
NA	TRBJ1-1	13	NA	TRBV7-2	TGTGCCAGCGGTCAGGCGTTAAACACTGAAGCTTTCTTT	CASGQALNTEAFF
NA	TRBJ2-4	13	TRBD2	TRBV5-6	TGTGCCAGCAGCTTGTCCGGGACTAAGTTAAGTTACTTC	CASSLSGTKLSYF
NA	TRBJ2-1	14	NA	TRBV5-1	TGCGCCAGCAGCCCAACGACAGCTTGGTTTGAGCAGTTCTTC	CASSPTTAWFEQFF
once	TRBJ1-1	16	TRBD1	TRBV5-1	TGCGCCAGCAGACCTACAGGGGGGCAATTGAACACTGAAGCTTTCTTT	CASRPTGGQLNTEAFF
few	TRBJ2-2	16	TRBD1	TRBV9	TGTGCCAGCAGCGTAACAGGGGTGGGGAACACCGGGGAGCTGTTTTTT	CASSVTGVGNTGELFF
NA	TRBJ2-1	15	TRBD2	TRBV5-4	TGTGCCAGCAGCTTGGAAGGACTAGCCCTCAATGAGCAGTTCTTC	CASSLEGLALNEQFF